This TCR beta chain originates from a study of blood T cells in healthy people across ages. This CDR3 region has 15 residues. Concerning this clonotype itself: Compared with germline, one end of the junction differs, possibly owing to a read error.

PCR was performed a second time for about 7 to 12 cycles using a sample-barcoded 5' primer and a J-beta primer mix. MiXCR was run by TCRdb on the 5' RACE reads, yielding one entry per CDR3 protein. This sample carries about 650,000 distinct CDR3 sequences, roughly half of them seen once, and the ten largest clones take about 13%. This sequence originates from a woman older than 75 in good health. Specimen: blood. The chain is built from TRBV12-3 or TRBV12-4 and TRBJ1-1; TRBD1 matches 7 bases. The CDR3 DNA follows: TGTGCCCGCAGTTTAGCAGGGGGTCAGGGCACTGAAGCTTTCTTT. It codes for CARSLAGGQGTEAFF.